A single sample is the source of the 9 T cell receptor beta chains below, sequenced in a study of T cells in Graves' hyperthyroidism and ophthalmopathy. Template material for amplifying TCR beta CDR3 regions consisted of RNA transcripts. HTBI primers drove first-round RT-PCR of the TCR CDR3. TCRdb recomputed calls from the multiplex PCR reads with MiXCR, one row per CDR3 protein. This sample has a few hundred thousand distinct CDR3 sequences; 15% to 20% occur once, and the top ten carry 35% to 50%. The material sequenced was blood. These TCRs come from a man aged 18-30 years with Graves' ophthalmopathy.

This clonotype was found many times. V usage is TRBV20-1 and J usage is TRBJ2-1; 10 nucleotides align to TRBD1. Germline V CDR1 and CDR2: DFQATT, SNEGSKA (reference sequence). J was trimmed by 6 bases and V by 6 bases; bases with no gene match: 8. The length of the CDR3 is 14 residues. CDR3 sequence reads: CSAPKGTGVNEQFF. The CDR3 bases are TGCAGTGCGCCCAAAGGGACAGGGGTCAATGAGCAGTTCTTC.

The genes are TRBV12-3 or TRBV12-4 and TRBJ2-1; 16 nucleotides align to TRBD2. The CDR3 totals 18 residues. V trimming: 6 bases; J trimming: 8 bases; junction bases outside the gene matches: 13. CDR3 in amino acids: CASSETGTSGGAPDEQFF. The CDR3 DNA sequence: TGTGCCAGCAGCGAAACCGGGACTAGCGGGGGGGCCCCGGATGAGCAGTTCTTC.

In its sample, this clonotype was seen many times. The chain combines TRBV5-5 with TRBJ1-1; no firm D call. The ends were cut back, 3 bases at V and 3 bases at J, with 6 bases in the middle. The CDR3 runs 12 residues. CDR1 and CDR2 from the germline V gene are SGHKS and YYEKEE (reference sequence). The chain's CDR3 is CASSSAYTEAFF. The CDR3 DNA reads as TGTGCCAGCAGCTCAGCGTACACTGAAGCTTTCTTT.

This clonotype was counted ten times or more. In DNA, the CDR3 is TGCGCCAGCAGCTTTAGGGGGGATACTGAGCAGTTCTTC. Residues: CASSFRGDTEQFF. The chain links TRBV5-1 to TRBJ2-1, with D tentatively TRBD1 or TRBD2 (6 bases each). Trimming pared 2 bases from V and 9 bases from J, leaving 12 bases between. In germline, CDR1 is SGHRS, CDR2 YFSETQ. The CDR3 covers 13 residues.

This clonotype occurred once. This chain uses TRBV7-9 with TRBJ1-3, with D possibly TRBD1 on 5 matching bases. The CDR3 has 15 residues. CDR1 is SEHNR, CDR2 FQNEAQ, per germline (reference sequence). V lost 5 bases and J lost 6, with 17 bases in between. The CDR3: CASSPTGLSPNTIYF. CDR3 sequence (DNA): TGTGCCAGCAGCCCAACAGGTCTGTCCCCAAACACCATATATTTT.

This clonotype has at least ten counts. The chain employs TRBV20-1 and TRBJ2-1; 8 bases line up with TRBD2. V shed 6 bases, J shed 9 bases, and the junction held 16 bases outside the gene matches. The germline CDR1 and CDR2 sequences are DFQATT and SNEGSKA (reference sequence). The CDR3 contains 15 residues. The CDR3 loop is CSARETGGAAIEQFF. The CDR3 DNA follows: TGCAGTGCCAGGGAGACCGGGGGGGCGGCCATTGAGCAGTTCTTC.

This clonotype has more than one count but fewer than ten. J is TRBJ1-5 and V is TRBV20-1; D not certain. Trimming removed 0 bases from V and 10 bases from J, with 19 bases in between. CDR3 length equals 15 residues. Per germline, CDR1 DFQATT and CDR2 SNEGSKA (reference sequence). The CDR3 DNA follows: TGCAGTGCTAGAGAGGCAGGCCCAATCTATAGCCCCCAGCATTTT. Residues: CSAREAGPIYSPQHF.

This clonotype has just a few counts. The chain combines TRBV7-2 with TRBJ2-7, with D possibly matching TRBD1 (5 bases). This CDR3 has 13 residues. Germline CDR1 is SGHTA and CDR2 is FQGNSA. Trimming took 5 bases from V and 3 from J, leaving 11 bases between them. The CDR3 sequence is CASSPEGDYEQYF. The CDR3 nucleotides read TGTGCCAGCAGCCCGGAAGGGGACTACGAGCAGTACTTC.

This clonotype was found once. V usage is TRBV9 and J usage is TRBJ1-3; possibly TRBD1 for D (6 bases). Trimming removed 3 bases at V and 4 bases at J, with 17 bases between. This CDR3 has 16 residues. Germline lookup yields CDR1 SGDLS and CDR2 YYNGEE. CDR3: CASSAERGGEGNTIYF. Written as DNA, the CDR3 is TGTGCCAGCAGCGCCGAGAGAGGGGGTGAAGGAAACACCATATATTTT. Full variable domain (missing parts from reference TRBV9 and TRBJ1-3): DSGVTQTPKHLITATGQRVTLRCSPRSGDLSVYWYQQSLDQGLQFLIQYYNGEERAKGNILERFSAQQFPDLHSELNLSSLELGDSALYFCASSAERGGEGNTIYFGEGSWLTVV.